Each of the 32 T cell receptor beta chains below was sequenced from the same sample in a study of control samples from healthy donors and cancer patients. The assay was immunoSEQ multiplex PCR, and TCRdb's table has in-frame clones only and misses some. Among about 68,000 clones listed, 83% were seen once. The sequenced material came from blood. The receptors were sampled from a man between 60 and 75 years old in good health.

The V and J genes are TRBV27 and TRBJ2-7, with D possibly being TRBD1 or TRBD2 (6 bases each). V was clipped by 5 bases and J by 6 bases, with 11 bases between them. Germline CDR1 reads MNHEY; CDR2 reads SMNVEV (reference sequence). The CDR3 totals 12 residues. The CDR3: CASSAKGGEQYF. The CDR3 DNA reads TGTGCCAGCAGTGCCAAGGGGGGCGAGCAGTACTTC.

The gene calls are TRBV19 and TRBJ1-1; 7 bases map to TRBD1. The junction had 5 bases not matched to a gene; V was cut back by 7 bases and J by 3 bases. From germline, CDR1 is LNHDA and CDR2 SQIVND (reference sequence). The CDR3 runs to 13 residues. The CDR3 loop reads CASTMTGYTEAFF. The DNA for the CDR3 is TGTGCCAGTACCATGACAGGGTACACTGAAGCTTTCTTT.

This chain connects TRBV4-2 to TRBJ2-1; TRBD1 aligns across 9 bases. The CDR3 extends over 16 amino acids. Germline V gene data show CDR1 as LGHNA and CDR2 as YNFKEQ. V dropped 1 base and J dropped 7; count of bases not matched to a gene: 8. CDR3 sequence: CASSQGGRDRVNEQFF. For the CDR3, the DNA is TGTGCCAGCAGCCAAGGTGGCCGGGACAGGGTTAATGAGCAGTTCTTC.

The gene calls are TRBV4-3 and TRBJ2-7, with D perhaps TRBD1 or TRBD2 (7 bases each). The CDR3 length is 15 residues. CDR1 is LGHNA and CDR2 is YSLEER in the germline V gene. V gave up 0 bases and J gave up 6 bases, with 15 bases separating them. The CDR3 is CASSQDIGRGGEQYF. The CDR3 coding sequence is TGCGCCAGCAGCCAAGATATCGGCAGGGGGGGCGAGCAGTACTTC.

The chain combines TRBV7-8 with TRBJ2-5, with 8 nucleotides matching TRBD1. This CDR3 is built from 14 residues. CDR1 and CDR2 (germline): SGHVS, FQNEAQ. V shed 5 bases, J shed 3 bases, and the junction held 5 bases outside the gene matches. CDR3 in amino acids: CASSLGQGKETQYF. CDR3 in DNA: TGTGCCAGCAGCCTAGGACAGGGTAAAGAGACCCAGTACTTC.

The chain carries TRBV5-8 and TRBJ2-5; D tentatively reads TRBD1 or TRBD2 (5 bases each). The germline V gene encodes CDR1 SGHTS and CDR2 YDEGEE. The CDR3 length is 18 residues. Trimming took 2 bases from V and 3 from J, leaving 23 bases between them. CDR3 in amino acids: CASSFLWSGALEKETQYF. CDR3 sequence (DNA): TGTGCCAGCAGCTTTCTATGGTCCGGGGCTCTTGAGAAAGAGACCCAGTACTTC.

The chain uses TRBV7-2 and TRBJ1-2, with D unclear. This CDR3 contains 13 residues. The V gene lost 6 bases and the J gene lost 2 bases, with 10 bases spanning the gap. Germline CDR1 reads SGHTA; CDR2 reads FQGNSA. For the CDR3, the DNA is TGTGCCAGCAGTTGGTCCCGAAACTATGGCTACACCTTC. It is translated as CASSWSRNYGYTF.

V is TRBV29-1 and J is TRBJ2-1, with 11 bases fitting TRBD2. Germline V gene sequence: CDR1 SQVTM, CDR2 ANQGSEA. The CDR3 has 16 residues. V was pared by 0 bases and J by 2 bases, with 3 bases of the junction left unmatched. The DNA for the CDR3 is TGCAGCGTTGAAGAGACTAGCGGGATGACCTACAATGAGCAGTTCTTC. Encoded protein: CSVEETSGMTYNEQFF.

V usage is TRBV5-5 and J usage is TRBJ2-7; 7 nucleotides line up with TRBD2. The CDR3 has 18 residues. Trimming cost V 4 bases and J 0 bases; bases outside gene matches: 16. Germline loops: CDR1 SGHKS, CDR2 YYEKEE (reference sequence). The CDR3 DNA reads as TGTGCCAGCAGCCCATACATTGTGGGAGCGGGGAACTCCTACGAGCAGTACTTC. It translates to CASSPYIVGAGNSYEQYF.

The chain employs TRBV4-1 and TRBJ2-7; possible D gene TRBD2, 5 bases. V lost 1 base and J lost 4, with 11 bases in between. This CDR3 is built from 14 residues. Germline loops: CDR1 MGHRA, CDR2 YSYEKL. The CDR3 spells CASSQVGRAYEQYF. DNA for the CDR3: TGCGCCAGCAGCCAAGTTGGGAGAGCTTACGAGCAGTACTTC.

The chain combines TRBV7-6 with TRBJ2-2; tentative D call: TRBD2 (5 bases). This CDR3 has 14 amino acids. Germline V gene lookup returns CDR1 SGHVS and CDR2 FNYEAQ. V gave up 0 bases and J gave up 5 bases, with 7 bases separating them. CDR3 amino acids: CASSLARTTGELFF. CDR3 DNA sequence: TGTGCCAGCAGCTTAGCCCGGACTACCGGGGAGCTGTTTTTT.

This chain links TRBV6-2 or TRBV6-3 with TRBJ2-1; 9 bases align to TRBD2. V was clipped by 2 bases and J by 8 bases; unmatched bases: 7. The CDR3 contains 15 residues. Germline V gives CDR1 MNHEY, CDR2 SVGEGT. CDR3 in DNA: TGTGCCAGCAGTTACCGGCGGGAGGGGTCAGATGAGCAGTTCTTC. This translates into CASSYRREGSDEQFF.

In its sample, this clone was seen a few times. The chain combines TRBV6-2 or TRBV6-3 with TRBJ2-1, with TRBD1 as a possible D gene (6 bases). This CDR3 has 14 residues. The germline CDR1 and CDR2 sequences are MNHEY and SVGEGT. Trimming shortened V by 5 bases and J by 3 bases, and 11 bases separated the two germline ends. The CDR3 is CASSGTGYYNEQFF. CDR3 nucleotides: TGTGCCAGCAGTGGAACAGGGTACTACAATGAGCAGTTCTTC.

This CDR3 is CASSLRRANTEAFF. The CDR3 bases are TGTGCCAGCAGTTTAAGGAGGGCGAACACTGAAGCTTTCTTT. The chain carries TRBV27 and TRBJ1-1; no clear D. Trimming pared 2 bases from V and 1 base from J, leaving 8 bases between. CDR3 length: 14 residues. Germline V lookup: CDR1 MNHEY, CDR2 SMNVEV (reference sequence).

This clone was observed many times. Additional DNA sequences in this sample encode the identical CDR3. V gene TRBV2 combines with J gene TRBJ1-5; D is possibly TRBD1 (5 bases). The germline CDR1 and CDR2 sequences are SNHLY and FYNNEI. The V and J ends lost 6 bases and 1 base respectively, with 10 bases between them. There are 14 residues in the CDR3. This CDR3 reads CASRSRVSNQPQHF. For the CDR3, the DNA is TGTGCCAGCAGATCCAGGGTAAGCAATCAGCCCCAGCATTTT. Drawing the rest from reference TRBV2 and TRBJ1-5, the complete variable domain is EPEVTQTPSHQVTQMGQEVILRCVPISNHLYFYWYRQILGQKVEFLVSFYNNEISEKSEIFDDQFSVERPDGSNFTLKIRSTKLEDSAMYFCASRSRVSNQPQHFGDGTRLSIL.

This sequence joins TRBV30 and TRBJ2-2, with D maybe TRBD1 (6 bases). Trimming stripped 8 bases from V and 4 bases from J, with 17 bases between. Germline lookup yields CDR1 GTSNPN and CDR2 SVGIG (reference sequence). This CDR3 region has 14 residues. The CDR3 reads CAARVGAGTGELFF. In DNA, the CDR3 is TGTGCCGCGAGGGTGGGGGCCGGCACCGGGGAGCTGTTTTTT.

The chain combines TRBV3-1 (or the pseudogene TRBV3-2) with TRBJ1-4; D might be TRBD1 (5 bases). V gave up 0 bases and J gave up 8 bases, with 13 bases separating them. CDR3 length: 15 residues. CDR1 and CDR2 from the germline V gene are LGHDT and YNNKEL (reference sequence). The CDR3 DNA follows: TGTGCCAGCAGCCAAGAGGCTTGGGGGGGAGAAAAACTGTTTTTT. Translation: CASSQEAWGGEKLFF.

The gene calls are TRBV4-1 and TRBJ2-1, with 8 positions matching TRBD2. The CDR3 has 18 residues. The germline gives CDR1 MGHRA, CDR2 YSYEKL. The V gene end was trimmed by 0 bases and the J gene end by 8 bases; junction bases not matched to a gene: 15. In DNA, the CDR3 is TGCGCCAGCAGCCAAGACCCCCCCGGGGTGCTAGCGGGTGATGAGCAGTTCTTC. This translates into CASSQDPPGVLAGDEQFF.

The chain carries TRBV15 and TRBJ2-1, with D unclear. Germline V gene data show CDR1 as LNHNV and CDR2 as YYDKDF (reference sequence). V lost 8 bases to trimming and J lost 4 bases, with 12 bases between them. The CDR3 consists of 13 residues. The CDR3 loop is CATAPRAYNEQFF. The CDR3 bases are TGTGCCACCGCTCCCCGGGCTTACAATGAGCAGTTCTTC.

CDR3 bases: TGCGCCAGCGAGCCTTGGGGAATTACCTACGAGCAGTACTTC. The encoded protein is CASEPWGITYEQYF. The V and J genes are TRBV23-1 and TRBJ2-7; the D is unclear. Being an ORF, TRBV23-1 has a function that is uncertain. With 8 bases removed from V and 2 bases from J, the gap between germline ends came to 16 bases. This CDR3 has 14 amino acids.

The chain uses TRBV6-1 and TRBJ2-1; 11 nucleotides line up with TRBD2. Per germline, CDR1 MNHNS and CDR2 SASEGT. This CDR3 region has 16 residues. Losses at the gene ends were 3 bases for V and 7 bases for J; bases not matched to a gene: 8. The CDR3 spells CASSEVGTSGQNEQFF. The CDR3 nucleotides are TGTGCCAGCAGTGAGGTCGGGACTAGCGGACAGAATGAGCAGTTCTTC.

This clone was seen a single time. The chain combines TRBV5-1 with TRBJ2-7; 7 positions match TRBD1. V trimming: 0 bases; J trimming: 7 bases; junction bases outside the gene matches: 7. Germline V gives CDR1 SGHRS, CDR2 YFSETQ. This CDR3 spans 14 amino acids. DNA of the CDR3: TGCGCCAGCAGCTTGGTGGGACAGTCGGGGGAGCAGTACTTC. Protein sequence: CASSLVGQSGEQYF.

The chain links TRBV10-3 to TRBJ1-2; maybe TRBD1 (5 bases). V shed 7 bases and J shed 4 bases, with 16 bases lying between them. Germline CDR1 and CDR2: ENHRY and SYGVKD. The CDR3 is 14 residues long. The CDR3 nucleotides are TGTGCCATCACTGGGACTGCTGAGGGCTATGGCTACACCTTC. It codes for CAITGTAEGYGYTF.

This clone was recorded only once. The rearrangement joins TRBV6-6 to TRBJ2-7, with a weak D call TRBD2 (6 bases). This CDR3 has 15 residues. V lost 7 bases to trimming and J lost 3 bases, with 19 bases between them. Germline assignment: CDR1 MNHNY and CDR2 SVGAGI (reference sequence). In DNA form, the CDR3 reads TGTGCCAGCATGGAAAGGGCGGGAACCATCTACGAGCAGTACTTC. Translation: CASMERAGTIYEQYF.

The chain uses TRBV7-2 and TRBJ2-2, with D hard to call. This CDR3 is built from 13 residues. Trimming shortened V by 1 base and J by 7 bases, and 7 bases separated the two germline ends. Germline CDR1 is SGHTA and CDR2 is FQGNSA. The CDR3: CASSLVVSGELFF. CDR3 sequence (DNA): TGTGCCAGCAGCTTAGTCGTGAGCGGGGAGCTGTTTTTT.

The rearrangement uses TRBV9 and TRBJ2-2, with TRBD2 identical over 10 bases. The CDR3 contains 16 residues. The germline gives CDR1 SGDLS, CDR2 YYNGEE. Unmatched junction bases numbered 8, after V lost 4 bases and J lost 5 bases. In nucleotides, the CDR3 is TGTGCCAGCAGCTATACTAGCGGGATAAATACCGGGGAGCTGTTTTTT. Residues: CASSYTSGINTGELFF. Based on the CDR3 plus reference TRBV9 and TRBJ2-2, the full variable domain is DSGVTQTPKHLITATGQRVTLRCSPRSGDLSVYWYQQSLDQGLQFLIQYYNGEERAKGNILERFSAQQFPDLHSELNLSSLELGDSALYFCASSYTSGINTGELFFGEGSRLTVL.

The chain joins TRBV5-6 to TRBJ2-2, with TRBD2 as a possible D gene (6 bases). The CDR3 runs to 17 residues. Germline values: CDR1 SGHDT, CDR2 YYEEEE. The V and J ends lost 0 bases and 0 bases respectively, with 12 bases between them. The CDR3 DNA follows: TGTGCCAGCAGCTTGGCTCTTGCGGGAACGAACACCGGGGAGCTGTTTTTT. Encoded protein: CASSLALAGTNTGELFF.

V and J are TRBV4-1 and TRBJ2-6; D ambiguous. Germline V lookup: CDR1 MGHRA, CDR2 YSYEKL. The CDR3 is 17 residues long. The germline V and J ends were trimmed by 1 base and 1 base, with 11 bases remaining between them. The CDR3, as DNA: TGCGCCAGCAGCCAAGCTTCTTACGCTTCTGGGGCCAACGTCCTGACTTTC. Translation gives CASSQASYASGANVLTF.

The chain carries TRBV2 and TRBJ1-1; D uncertain. The CDR3 consists of 15 residues. Germline lookup yields CDR1 SNHLY and CDR2 FYNNEI. V lost 4 bases and J 0 bases, leaving 12 bases between the germline ends. The CDR3 loop is CASSAGWGLNTEAFF. For the CDR3, the DNA is TGTGCCAGCAGTGCTGGTTGGGGTTTGAACACTGAAGCTTTCTTT.

V gene TRBV5-1 combines with J gene TRBJ1-6, with 10 bases identical to TRBD1. Germline CDR1 reads SGHRS; CDR2 reads YFSETQ. With V trimmed by 4 bases and J by 0 bases, 7 bases remained unmatched. The CDR3 runs to 18 residues. CDR3 sequence (DNA): TGCGCCAGCAGCAACGGACAGGGGGGGAGCTCCTATAATTCACCCCTCCACTTT. Translated, it gives CASSNGQGGSSYNSPLHF.

The chain carries TRBV19 and TRBJ2-7; TRBD1 matches 8 bases. The V gene's germline CDR1 is LNHDA and CDR2 SQIVND (reference sequence). V lost 3 bases and J lost 1; bases outside the gene matches: 2. The length of the CDR3 is 14 residues. CDR3 DNA: TGTGCCAGTAGTATCGGACAGGGATCCTACGAGCAGTACTTC. Protein product: CASSIGQGSYEQYF.

The chain couples TRBV9 to TRBJ1-3; maybe TRBD1 (5 bases). V was cut by 3 bases and J by 0 bases, with 16 bases left in between. The CDR3 is made up of 17 amino acids. From germline, CDR1 is SGDLS and CDR2 YYNGEE. CDR3 sequence: CASSEDGAGHSGNTIYF. In DNA form, the CDR3 reads TGTGCCAGCAGCGAGGACGGTGCGGGGCACTCTGGAAACACCATATATTTT.